The present entry profiles one T cell receptor (beta chain) with its context. The repertoire was sequenced with immunoSEQ multiplex PCR; TCRdb's copy has only in-frame clones and lacks some. This table has 73,000 or so clones, about nine tenths appearing once. The record originates from a study of OX40 agonist ivuxolimab in advanced cancers. It was autoimmune disease history or systemic immunosuppression that excluded patients. In germline, CDR1 is MGHRA, CDR2 YSYEKL. The CDR3 covers 16 residues. The J segment lost 0 bases and the V segment lost 3 bases, leaving 4 bases of the junction unmatched. The chain links TRBV4-1 to TRBJ2-1; 8 nucleotides line up with TRBD2. The sequences come from CD4+ or CD8+ T cells sorted from blood, collected in a trial of the OX40 agonist ivuxolimab. The receptor was derived from an adult with an advanced solid tumor such as melanoma, head and neck, liver or kidney cancer. The DNA of the CDR3 is TGCGCCAGCAGCCAGGAAAGCGGGAGCTCCTACAATGAGCAGTTCTTC. Translated, it gives CASSQESGSSYNEQFF.